This TCR beta chain was profiled in a study of cytomegalovirus exposure and HLA in healthy donors. Per the germline V gene, CDR1 is SGDLS and CDR2 is YYNGEE. This CDR3 is 15 amino acids long. V shed 0 bases, J shed 2 bases, and the junction held 5 bases outside the gene matches. Vbeta (60) and Jbeta (13) primers were used in the PCR. Sequencing used immunoSEQ multiplex PCR; TCRdb keeps in-frame clones, though not all of them. The sample has about 180,000 clones; around 80% are singletons. Of note for this clone: Its specificity is unknown.

General study points: TCR beta chains numbering 164 were designated cytomegalovirus-associated. In a later analysis, productive TCRs from donors in an Asian-associated ancestry cluster reportedly carried fewer N-insertions than the cohort mean. Common viral pathogens seemed to be connected with several of the most significant clusters, according to a later analysis.

The sequence came from a man younger than 35 in good health and CMV-seronegative. This chain joins TRBV9 and TRBJ2-7; 7 bases match TRBD1. Sequencing input: PBMCs. For the CDR3, the DNA is TGTGCCAGCAGCGTAGCTTCACAGGGGACCTACGAGCAGTACTTC. Amino acid sequence: CASSVASQGTYEQYF.